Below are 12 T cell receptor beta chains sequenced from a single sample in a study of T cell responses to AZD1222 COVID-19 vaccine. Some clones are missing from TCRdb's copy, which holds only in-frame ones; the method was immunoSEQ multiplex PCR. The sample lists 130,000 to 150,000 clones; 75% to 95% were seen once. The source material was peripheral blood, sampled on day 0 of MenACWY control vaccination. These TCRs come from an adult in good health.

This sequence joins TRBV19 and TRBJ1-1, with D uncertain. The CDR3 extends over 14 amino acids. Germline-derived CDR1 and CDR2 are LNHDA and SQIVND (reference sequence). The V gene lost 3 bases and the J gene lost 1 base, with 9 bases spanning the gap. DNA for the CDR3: TGTGCCAGTAGTATCGGCATATCGAACACTGAAGCTTTCTTT. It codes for CASSIGISNTEAFF.

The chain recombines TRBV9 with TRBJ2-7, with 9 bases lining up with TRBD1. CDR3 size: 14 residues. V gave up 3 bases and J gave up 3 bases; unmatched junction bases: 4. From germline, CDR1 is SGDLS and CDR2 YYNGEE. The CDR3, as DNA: TGTGCCAGCAGCGCCGGGACAGGGAACTACGAGCAGTACTTC. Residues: CASSAGTGNYEQYF.

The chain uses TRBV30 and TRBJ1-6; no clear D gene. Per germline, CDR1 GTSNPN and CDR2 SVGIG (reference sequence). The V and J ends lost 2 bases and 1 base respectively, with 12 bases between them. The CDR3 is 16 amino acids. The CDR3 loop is CAWSRDTRSYNSPLHF. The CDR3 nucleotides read TGTGCCTGGAGTCGGGATACGAGATCCTATAATTCACCCCTCCACTTT.

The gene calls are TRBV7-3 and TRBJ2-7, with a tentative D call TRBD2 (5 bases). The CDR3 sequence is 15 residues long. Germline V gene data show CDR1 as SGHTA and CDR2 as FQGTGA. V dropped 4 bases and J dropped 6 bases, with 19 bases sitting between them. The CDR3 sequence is CASSSHPGPGGEQYF. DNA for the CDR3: TGTGCCAGCAGCTCACACCCTGGACCAGGAGGCGAGCAGTACTTC.

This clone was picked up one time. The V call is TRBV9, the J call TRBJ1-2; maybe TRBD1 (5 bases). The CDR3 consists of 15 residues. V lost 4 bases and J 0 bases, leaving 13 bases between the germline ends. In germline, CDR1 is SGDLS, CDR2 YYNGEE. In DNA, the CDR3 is TGTGCCAGCAGCCCTTGGACACTTTCTAACTATGGCTACACCTTC. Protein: CASSPWTLSNYGYTF.

CDR3 DNA sequence: TGTGCCAGCAGTTCCCCAGTTGGCTACACCTTC. Protein product: CASSSPVGYTF. V usage is TRBV6-5 and J usage is TRBJ1-2; D is uncertain. Germline CDR1 MNHEY, CDR2 SVGAGI. V was pared by 4 bases and J by 7 bases, with 7 bases between. The CDR3 runs 11 residues.

DNA for the CDR3: TGTGCCAGCAGTTACTCCACCACCGGGATCTACACTGAAGCTTTCTTT. The encoded protein is CASSYSTTGIYTEAFF. This sequence joins TRBV6-5 and TRBJ1-1; no clear D. CDR1 is MNHEY and CDR2 is SVGAGI in the germline V gene. Trimming left V 0 bases short and J 3 bases short, with 14 bases between. The CDR3 consists of 16 residues.

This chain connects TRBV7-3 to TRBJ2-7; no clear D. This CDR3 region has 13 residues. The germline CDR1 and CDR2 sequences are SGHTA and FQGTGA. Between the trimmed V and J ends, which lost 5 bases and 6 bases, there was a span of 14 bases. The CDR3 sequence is CASSPSNSLEQYF. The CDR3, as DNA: TGTGCCAGCAGCCCTAGTAACTCCCTCGAGCAGTACTTC.

The DNA of the CDR3 is TGTGCCAGCAGCAAAAGAGGGTATGCGCAGTATTTT. It specifies CASSKRGYAQYF. The V call is TRBV7-9, the J call TRBJ2-3, with D possibly being TRBD2 (5 bases). V shed 5 bases and J shed 10 bases, with 13 bases lying between them. Germline V gene sequence: CDR1 SEHNR, CDR2 FQNEAQ (reference sequence). The CDR3 is 12 amino acids.

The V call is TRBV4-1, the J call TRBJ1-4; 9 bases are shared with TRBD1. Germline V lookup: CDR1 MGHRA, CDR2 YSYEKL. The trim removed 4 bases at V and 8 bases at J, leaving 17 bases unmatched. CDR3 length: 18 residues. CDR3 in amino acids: CASSPTPGTGRKEEKLFF. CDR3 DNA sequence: TGCGCCAGCAGCCCAACCCCCGGGACAGGGAGGAAAGAAGAAAAACTGTTTTTT.

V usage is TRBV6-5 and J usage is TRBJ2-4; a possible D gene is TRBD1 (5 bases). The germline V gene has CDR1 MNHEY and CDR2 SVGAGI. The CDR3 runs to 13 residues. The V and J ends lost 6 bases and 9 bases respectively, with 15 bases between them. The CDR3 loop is CASRPIQGVIQYF. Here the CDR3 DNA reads TGTGCCAGCAGACCGATTCAAGGGGTCATTCAGTACTTC.

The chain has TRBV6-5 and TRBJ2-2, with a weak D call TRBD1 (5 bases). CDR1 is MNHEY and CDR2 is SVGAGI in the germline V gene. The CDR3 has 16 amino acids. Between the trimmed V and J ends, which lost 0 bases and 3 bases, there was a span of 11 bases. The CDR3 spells CASSYSGAVDTGELFF. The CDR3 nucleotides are TGTGCCAGCAGTTACTCAGGGGCAGTAGACACCGGGGAGCTGTTTTTT.